Each of the 12 T cell receptor beta chains below was sequenced from the same sample in a study of blood T cell repertoires in COVID-19. Method: immunoSEQ multiplex PCR; TCRdb's copy keeps in-frame clones and lacks some. The profile shows 85,000 to 90,000 clones, 85% to 95% of them singletons. Specimen: peripheral blood. These receptors originate from a human donor with active COVID-19. The donor label of this sample is uncertain.

The chain couples TRBV24-1 to TRBJ1-2; 10 bases map to TRBD1. Germline V lookup: CDR1 KGHDR, CDR2 SFDVKD. The CDR3 spans 15 residues. The J segment lost 7 bases and the V segment lost 4 bases, leaving 8 bases of the junction unmatched. CDR3 in amino acids: CATSDRTRTGGGYTF. The CDR3 DNA reads TGTGCCACCAGTGACAGGACCCGGACAGGGGGTGGCTACACCTTC.

The chain carries TRBV5-4 and TRBJ2-1; TRBD2 aligns across 7 bases. Germline V gene sequence: CDR1 SGHNT, CDR2 YYREEE (reference sequence). The CDR3 contains 14 residues. The V gene end was trimmed by 0 bases and the J gene end by 8 bases; junction bases not matched to a gene: 5. The CDR3 coding sequence is TGTGCCAGCAGCTTGGGACTAGCCCCAGATGAGCAGTTCTTC. Translation gives CASSLGLAPDEQFF.

Here the CDR3 DNA reads TGTGCCAGTAGGGAACTAACTGGGGCCAACGTCCTGACTTTC. Its translation is CASRELTGANVLTF. The rearrangement joins TRBV19 to TRBJ2-6; D is unresolved. This CDR3 has 14 amino acids. Trimming removed 6 bases at V and 2 bases at J, with 8 bases between. CDR1 is LNHDA, CDR2 SQIVND, per germline (reference sequence).

The chain uses TRBV6-5 and TRBJ1-2; 11 bases are a match to TRBD1. V was clipped by 6 bases and J by 5 bases; unmatched bases: 2. The V gene's germline CDR1 is MNHEY and CDR2 SVGAGI. The length of the CDR3 is 13 residues. CDR3 region: CASRGTGGYGYTF. The CDR3 coding sequence is TGTGCCAGCAGGGGGACAGGGGGTTATGGCTACACCTTC.

The rearrangement uses TRBV12-3 or TRBV12-4 and TRBJ2-5, with a possible D match to TRBD2 (6 bases). The CDR3 is 13 residues long. Trimming took 4 bases from V and 4 from J, leaving 10 bases between them. DNA for the CDR3: TGTGCCAGCAGTTGGCGGGGAACAGAGACCCAGTACTTC. It encodes CASSWRGTETQYF.

The chain employs TRBV5-4 and TRBJ2-7, with 10 bases fitting TRBD1. CDR1 and CDR2 (germline): SGHNT, YYREEE (reference sequence). The CDR3 has 18 amino acids. With V trimmed by 4 bases and J by 5 bases, 18 bases remained unmatched. CDR3 protein: CASSPGAPRGTGVDEQYF. Written as DNA, the CDR3 is TGTGCCAGCAGCCCGGGGGCCCCTCGGGGGACAGGGGTTGACGAGCAGTACTTC.

In its sample, this clone was seen once. The V call is TRBV5-1, the J call TRBJ1-2; 7 nucleotides line up with TRBD1. V gave up 4 bases and J gave up 8 bases; unmatched junction bases: 11. Germline V gene lookup returns CDR1 SGHRS and CDR2 YFSETQ. CDR3 length: 14 amino acids. The CDR3 DNA reads TGCGCCAGCAGCCCACCGACAGGGCAGGGCGGCTACACCTTC. Residues: CASSPPTGQGGYTF.

The genes are TRBV5-6 and TRBJ1-3; D is ambiguous. This CDR3 comprises 13 residues. The V gene's germline CDR1 is SGHDT and CDR2 YYEEEE. The V gene lost 6 bases and the J gene lost 1 base, with 8 bases spanning the gap. CDR3 protein: CASNPVSGNTIYF. In nucleotides, the CDR3 is TGTGCCAGCAATCCAGTATCTGGAAACACCATATATTTT. The full variable domain, with the rest looked up from reference TRBV5-6 and TRBJ1-3, is DAGVTQSPTHLIKTRGQQVTLRCSPKSGHDTVSWYQQALGQGPQFIFQYYEEEERQRGNFPDRFSGHQFPNYSSELNVNALLLGDSALYLCASNPVSGNTIYFGEGSWLTVV.

V gene TRBV5-6 combines with J gene TRBJ1-4; weak D call: TRBD1 (6 bases). CDR3 length equals 17 residues. Germline V lookup: CDR1 SGHDT, CDR2 YYEEEE. V gave up 3 bases and J gave up 1 base, with 16 bases separating them. CDR3 protein: CASSSKKKQGTNEKLFF. CDR3 nucleotides: TGTGCCAGCAGCTCTAAGAAGAAACAGGGAACTAATGAAAAACTGTTTTTT.

The chain is built from TRBV28 and TRBJ2-2, with D unresolved. CDR3 length equals 13 residues. Trimming pared 9 bases from V and 0 bases from J, leaving 8 bases between. Germline V gene lookup returns CDR1 MDHEN and CDR2 SYDVKM. The CDR3 here is CASRHTNTGELFF. CDR3 DNA: TGTGCCAGTCGACATACGAACACCGGGGAGCTGTTTTTT.

This rearrangement joins TRBV7-3 to TRBJ1-1; tentatively, D is TRBD1 (5 bases). Germline V CDR1 and CDR2: SGHTA, FQGTGA. This CDR3 is built from 15 residues. Trimming took off 2 bases at V and 0 bases at J, with 10 bases between the two ends. CDR3 sequence: CASSLGAGLNTEAFF. In DNA form, the CDR3 reads TGTGCCAGCAGCTTAGGCGCAGGGTTGAACACTGAAGCTTTCTTT.

This rearrangement joins TRBV3-1 (or the pseudogene TRBV3-2) to TRBJ2-1; no clear D gene. V was cut by 4 bases and J by 7 bases, with 14 bases left in between. The CDR3 contains 14 residues. Per germline, CDR1 LGHDT and CDR2 YNNKEL (reference sequence). Here the CDR3 DNA reads TGTGCCAGCAGCCCCGCCCCCACAGTTAATGAGCAGTTCTTC. This encodes CASSPAPTVNEQFF.